The 11 T cell receptor beta chains below were found in one sample sequenced in a study of blood T cell repertoires in COVID-19. This table comes from immunoSEQ multiplex PCR, and its TCRdb copy is limited to in-frame clones, with some not included. Here the sample spans about 270,000 clones, approximately 86% being singletons. Sequenced input: peripheral blood. These receptor sequences come from a middle-aged man with active or convalescent COVID-19.

The gene calls are TRBV6-6 and TRBJ2-2, with TRBD1 matching over 10 bases. J gave up 5 bases and V 6 bases, and 6 bases lay outside the gene matches. CDR3 size: 15 residues. The germline V gene has CDR1 MNHNY and CDR2 SVGAGI (reference sequence). For the CDR3, the DNA is TGTGCCAGCAGCCCAGGACAGGGGGTAACCGGGGAGCTGTTTTTT. Its translation: CASSPGQGVTGELFF.

The CDR3 spells CASSATGDLNQPQHF. The CDR3 DNA reads as TGTGCCAGTAGTGCGACAGGGGATCTCAATCAGCCCCAGCATTTT. The chain couples TRBV19 to TRBJ1-5, with 8 bases fitting TRBD1. CDR1 and CDR2 from the germline V gene are LNHDA and SQIVND (reference sequence). V lost 5 bases to trimming and J lost 3 bases; unmatched junction nucleotides: 6. The length of the CDR3 is 15 residues. The full variable domain, in which reference TRBV19 and TRBJ1-5 provide the parts outside the CDR3, is DGGITQSPKYLFRKEGQNVTLSCEQNLNHDAMYWYRQDPGQGLRLIYYSQIVNDFQKGDIAEGYSVSREKKESFPLTVTSAQKNPTAFYLCASSATGDLNQPQHFGDGTRLSIL.

The chain employs TRBV5-4 and TRBJ2-1, with 7 bases aligning to TRBD1. The V gene's germline CDR1 is SGHNT and CDR2 YYREEE (reference sequence). Unmatched junction bases numbered 7, after V lost 5 bases and J lost 8 bases. The CDR3 is 13 residues long. The CDR3 DNA sequence: TGTGCCAGCAGTTTTGGACAGGAGGATGAGCAGTTCTTC. This codes for CASSFGQEDEQFF. Supplemented by reference TRBV5-4 and TRBJ2-1, the full variable domain reads ETGVTQSPTHLIKTRGQQVTLRCSSQSGHNTVSWYQQALGQGPQFIFQYYREEENGRGNFPPRFSGLQFPNYSSELNVNALELDDSALYLCASSFGQEDEQFFGPGTRLTVL.

J is TRBJ2-1 and V is TRBV9, with D possibly matching TRBD2 (6 bases). Germline CDR1 SGDLS, CDR2 YYNGEE. The V end lost 7 bases, the J end lost 4 bases, and 15 bases lay between the germline ends. The CDR3 is 14 amino acids. CDR3 nucleotides: TGTGCCAGCGGCGGGGTTGGAGGGTACAATGAGCAGTTCTTC. This translates into CASGGVGGYNEQFF. Using reference TRBV9 and TRBJ2-1 for the parts outside the CDR3, the full variable domain is DSGVTQTPKHLITATGQRVTLRCSPRSGDLSVYWYQQSLDQGLQFLIQYYNGEERAKGNILERFSAQQFPDLHSELNLSSLELGDSALYFCASGGVGGYNEQFFGPGTRLTVL.

The chain is built from TRBV5-4 and TRBJ1-4; D is undetermined. The CDR3 extends over 13 amino acids. Trimming shortened V by 1 base and J by 5 bases, and 6 bases separated the two germline ends. The germline CDR1 and CDR2 sequences are SGHNT and YYREEE (reference sequence). In nucleotides, the CDR3 is TGTGCCAGCAGCTTGAGCGGGAATGAAAAACTGTTTTTT. It translates to CASSLSGNEKLFF.

This clone was detected only once. The chain links TRBV5-4 to TRBJ2-6; TRBD1 aligns across 12 bases. CDR3 length: 18 amino acids. V lost 1 base to trimming and J lost 3 bases; unmatched junction nucleotides: 5. Germline values: CDR1 SGHNT, CDR2 YYREEE (reference sequence). Here the CDR3 DNA reads TGTGCCAGCAGCTTGAAGGGACAGGGGGCAGTTGGGGCCAACGTCCTGACTTTC. Translation gives CASSLKGQGAVGANVLTF. The whole variable domain, remainder taken from reference TRBV5-4 and TRBJ2-6, is ETGVTQSPTHLIKTRGQQVTLRCSSQSGHNTVSWYQQALGQGPQFIFQYYREEENGRGNFPPRFSGLQFPNYSSELNVNALELDDSALYLCASSLKGQGAVGANVLTFGAGSRLTVL.

The rearrangement uses TRBV7-8 and TRBJ2-7, with TRBD2 as a possible D gene (6 bases). V was trimmed by 5 bases and J by 5 bases, leaving 19 bases between them. This CDR3 region has 15 residues. Germline V gives CDR1 SGHVS, CDR2 FQNEAQ. Here the CDR3 reads CASSPPSREFNEQYF. CDR3 DNA sequence: TGTGCCAGCAGCCCGCCGAGTCGGGAGTTTAACGAGCAGTACTTC. The entire variable domain, with the rest obtained from reference TRBV7-8 and TRBJ2-7, is as follows: GAGVSQSPRYKVAKRGQDVALRCDPISGHVSLFWYQQALGQGPEFLTYFQNEAQLDKSGLPSDRFFAERPEGSVSTLKIQRTQQEDSAVYLCASSPPSREFNEQYFGPGTRLTVT.

The rearrangement uses TRBV24-1 and TRBJ2-2; D possibly corresponds to TRBD1 (5 bases). The CDR3 has 17 amino acids. Per the germline V gene, CDR1 is KGHDR and CDR2 is SFDVKD. V was cut by 4 bases and J by 0 bases, with 14 bases left in between. CDR3 sequence reads: CATSDPLRGTNTGELFF. The CDR3 DNA reads as TGTGCCACCAGTGACCCTCTAAGGGGTACGAACACCGGGGAGCTGTTTTTT.

This clone appeared once. The chain joins TRBV19 to TRBJ2-6, with a tentative D call TRBD2 (7 bases). The CDR3 is 15 residues long. CDR1 LNHDA and CDR2 SQIVND come from the germline V gene (reference sequence). V gave up 7 bases and J gave up 0 bases, with 10 bases separating them. The CDR3 DNA reads TGTGCCAGTAAGGGAGGGGGCTCTGGGGCCAACGTCCTGACTTTC. As protein: CASKGGGSGANVLTF.

The chain employs TRBV13 and TRBJ2-5, with TRBD2 matching 10 bases. Germline CDR1 reads PRHDT; CDR2 reads FYEKMQ (reference sequence). The CDR3 length is 18 residues. Trimming at V came to 2 bases and at J to 4 bases, leaving 13 bases not matched to a gene. The CDR3: CASSLRASGRGAVETQYF. In DNA form, the CDR3 reads TGTGCCAGCAGCTTACGGGCTAGCGGGAGAGGTGCGGTAGAGACCCAGTACTTC.

This chain joins TRBV6-6 and TRBJ2-5; TRBD1 matches at 8 bases. Germline V gene data show CDR1 as MNHNY and CDR2 as SVGAGI (reference sequence). There are 15 residues in the CDR3. The J segment lost 1 base and the V segment lost 2 bases, leaving 3 bases of the junction unmatched. DNA for the CDR3: TGTGCCAGCAGTTACGGACAGGGTGCCCAAGAGACCCAGTACTTC. Encoded protein: CASSYGQGAQETQYF.